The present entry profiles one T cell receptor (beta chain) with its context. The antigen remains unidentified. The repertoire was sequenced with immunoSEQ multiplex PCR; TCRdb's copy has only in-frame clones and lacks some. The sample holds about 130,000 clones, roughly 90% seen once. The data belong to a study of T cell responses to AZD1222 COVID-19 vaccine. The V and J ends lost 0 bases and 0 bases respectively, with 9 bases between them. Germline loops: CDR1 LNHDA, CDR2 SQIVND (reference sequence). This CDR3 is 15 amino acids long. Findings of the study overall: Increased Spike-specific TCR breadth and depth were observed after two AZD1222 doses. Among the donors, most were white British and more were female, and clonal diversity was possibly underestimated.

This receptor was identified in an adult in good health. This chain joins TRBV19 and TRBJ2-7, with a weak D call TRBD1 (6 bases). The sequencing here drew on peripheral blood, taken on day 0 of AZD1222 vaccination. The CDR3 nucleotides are TGTGCCAGTAGTATAGATACAGGGAACTCCTACGAGCAGTACTTC. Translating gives CASSIDTGNSYEQYF.